Below are 27 T cell receptor beta chains sequenced from a single sample in a study of blood T cell repertoires in COVID-19. Here immunoSEQ multiplex PCR was the method, and the copy in TCRdb shows in-frame clones only, minus some. The table lists fewer than 80,000 clones, roughly nine tenths of them singletons. The sample comprised peripheral blood. Receptor source: a young man with acute or convalescent COVID-19.

This chain links TRBV7-7 with TRBJ2-5; 7 bases agree with TRBD1. Trimming removed 5 bases from V and 7 bases from J; junction bases left unmatched: 16. The CDR3 length is 16 residues. Per germline, CDR1 SSHAT and CDR2 FNYEAQ (reference sequence). The CDR3: CASSQDREGRWGTQYF. DNA for the CDR3: TGTGCCAGCAGCCAAGACAGGGAAGGGCGCTGGGGGACCCAGTACTTC. Complete variable domain (other parts from reference TRBV7-7 and TRBJ2-5): GAGVSQSPRYKVTKRGQDVTLRCDPISSHATLYWYQQALGQGPEFLTYFNYEAQPDKSGLPSDRFSAERPEGSISTLTIQRTEQRDSAMYRCASSQDREGRWGTQYFGPGTRLLVL.

The genes are TRBV2 and TRBJ2-1; 9 bases are a match to TRBD2. CDR1 is SNHLY, CDR2 FYNNEI, per germline. This CDR3 region has 16 residues. V lost 1 base to trimming and J lost 4 bases; unmatched junction nucleotides: 5. The CDR3 protein is CASSEVVAGGYNEQFF. CDR3 coding DNA: TGTGCCAGCAGTGAAGTGGTGGCGGGAGGGTACAATGAGCAGTTCTTC.

This clone was counted a few times. The rearrangement links TRBV19 to TRBJ1-1; a weak D match, TRBD1 (5 bases). The CDR3 spans 12 residues. The V end lost 6 bases, the J end lost 8 bases, and 13 bases lay between the germline ends. Germline CDR1 LNHDA, CDR2 SQIVND (reference sequence). The CDR3 is CASSAPGGEAFF. Written as DNA, the CDR3 is TGTGCCAGTAGCGCCCCCGGGGGGGAAGCTTTCTTT.

This chain joins TRBV28 and TRBJ2-7; 10 bases are a match to TRBD1. The CDR3 length is 14 residues. The V and J ends lost 6 bases and 2 bases, in that order; junction bases with no gene match: 4. Germline CDR1 MDHEN, CDR2 SYDVKM. The CDR3 coding sequence is TGTGCCAGCAGCACCGGGACAGGGGCCTACGAGCAGTACTTC. This gives the protein CASSTGTGAYEQYF.

This clone came up once. This chain links TRBV5-1 with TRBJ1-1, with 10 bases matching TRBD1. Germline V gene lookup returns CDR1 SGHRS and CDR2 YFSETQ. Trimming at V came to 2 bases and at J to 4 bases, leaving 8 bases not matched to a gene. The CDR3 totals 16 residues. The CDR3 loop reads CASSFGTGVYFTEAFF. The CDR3 nucleotides are TGCGCCAGCAGCTTCGGGACAGGGGTGTATTTCACTGAAGCTTTCTTT.

The sample holds one count of this clone. V usage is TRBV21-1 and J usage is TRBJ2-7; no DNA check was done on the table's D call, TRBD1. TRBV21-1 is a pseudogene segment. The CDR3 consists of 16 residues. For the CDR3, the DNA is TGTGCCAGCAGTTTGAGCCGGGACAGCGATTCCTACGAGCAGTACTTC. Protein sequence: CASSLSRDSDSYEQYF.

The J gene is TRBJ2-2, the V gene TRBV7-8, with TRBD2 matching over 8 bases. The V gene end was trimmed by 1 base and the J gene end by 7 bases; junction bases not matched to a gene: 8. The CDR3 totals 16 residues. Per germline, CDR1 SGHVS and CDR2 FQNEAQ. The CDR3 spells CASSLDPGGPSGELFF. DNA for the CDR3: TGTGCCAGCAGCTTAGATCCGGGAGGGCCCAGCGGGGAGCTGTTTTTT.

V is TRBV28 and J is TRBJ2-1, with a possible D match to TRBD1 (6 bases). Trimming shortened V by 5 bases and J by 7 bases, and 15 bases separated the two germline ends. The CDR3 contains 14 residues. CDR1 is MDHEN and CDR2 is SYDVKM in the germline V gene. The CDR3 DNA reads TGTGCCAGCAGTCCACAGGGATTTAAGAATGAGCAGTTCTTC. The encoded protein is CASSPQGFKNEQFF. Full variable domain (rest looked up from reference TRBV28 and TRBJ2-1): DVKVTQSSRYLVKRTGEKVFLECVQDMDHENMFWYRQDPGLGLRLIYFSYDVKMKEKGDIPEGYSVSREKKERFSLILESASTNQTSMYLCASSPQGFKNEQFFGPGTRLTVL.

The V call is TRBV28, the J call TRBJ2-1; a possible D gene is TRBD1 (6 bases). This CDR3 is 15 amino acids long. V lost 1 base, J lost 7 bases, and 14 bases lay in between. Germline lookup yields CDR1 MDHEN and CDR2 SYDVKM. CDR3: CASSLLGGDGNEQFF. CDR3 nucleotides: TGTGCCAGCAGTTTATTAGGGGGTGATGGTAATGAGCAGTTCTTC.

This clone is classed as medium-sized. This chain links TRBV5-1 with TRBJ2-7, with 8 bases aligning to TRBD1. The CDR3 extends over 16 amino acids. The J segment lost 2 bases and the V segment lost 2 bases, leaving 9 bases of the junction unmatched. Germline V gene lookup returns CDR1 SGHRS and CDR2 YFSETQ. For the CDR3, the DNA is TGCGCCAGCAGCTTAACAGGGGGAAGAGGCGCCTACGAGCAGTACTTC. Translated, it gives CASSLTGGRGAYEQYF.

The gene calls are TRBV9 and TRBJ2-7; 9 bases agree with TRBD1. Germline assignment: CDR1 SGDLS and CDR2 YYNGEE. V was clipped by 4 bases and J by 6 bases; unmatched bases: 11. This CDR3 comprises 15 residues. The CDR3 bases are TGTGCCAGCAGCCGGACAGGGGCCTCCCTCGGCGAGCAGTACTTC. This translates into CASSRTGASLGEQYF.

The chain links TRBV7-9 to TRBJ2-5, with 7 nucleotides matching TRBD2. CDR3 length: 16 amino acids. CDR1 is SEHNR and CDR2 is FQNEAQ in the germline V gene (reference sequence). V lost 5 bases and J lost 4; bases outside the gene matches: 13. The DNA of the CDR3 is TGTGCCAGCAGCAGACAACGCGGGAGTGGGGTAGAGACCCAGTACTTC. Amino acid sequence: CASSRQRGSGVETQYF. Using reference TRBV7-9 and TRBJ2-5 for the parts outside the CDR3, the full variable domain is DTGVSQNPRHKITKRGQNVTFRCDPISEHNRLYWYRQTLGQGPEFLTYFQNEAQLEKSRLLSDRFSAERPKGSFSTLEIQRTEQGDSAMYLCASSRQRGSGVETQYFGPGTRLLVL.

This sequence joins TRBV19 and TRBJ1-5; D may be TRBD1 (5 bases). This CDR3 is 16 amino acids long. Germline values: CDR1 LNHDA, CDR2 SQIVND (reference sequence). V lost 5 bases and J lost 2, with 16 bases in between. CDR3 sequence (DNA): TGTGCCAGTAGTGCAATCCCAGGGAAAGGCAATCAGCCCCAGCATTTT. Encoded protein: CASSAIPGKGNQPQHF.

The rearrangement joins TRBV4-1 to TRBJ2-7; D is possibly TRBD1 (5 bases). Trimming removed 4 bases at V and 3 bases at J, with 10 bases between. Germline-derived CDR1 and CDR2 are MGHRA and YSYEKL. The CDR3 is made up of 13 amino acids. The CDR3 sequence: CASSPDIFYEQYF. As DNA, the CDR3 is TGCGCCAGCAGCCCGGACATATTCTACGAGCAGTACTTC.

The chain combines TRBV10-1 with TRBJ2-3; the D gene is possibly TRBD2 (6 bases). Germline lookup yields CDR1 WNHNN and CDR2 SYGVQD (reference sequence). This CDR3 region has 12 residues. V dropped 8 bases and J dropped 1 base, with 7 bases sitting between them. CDR3 sequence: CASGTGTDTQYF. Written as DNA, the CDR3 is TGCGCCAGCGGGACTGGCACAGATACGCAGTATTTT.

This clone was found once. J is TRBJ1-5 and V is TRBV3-1 (or the pseudogene TRBV3-2), with TRBD1 as a possible D gene (5 bases). CDR3 length equals 15 residues. V dropped 0 bases and J dropped 3 bases, with 9 bases sitting between them. Germline assignment: CDR1 LGHDT and CDR2 YNNKEL (reference sequence). The CDR3 loop is CASSQDSGLNQPQHF. The CDR3 DNA reads as TGTGCCAGCAGCCAAGATTCAGGGCTCAATCAGCCCCAGCATTTT.

The chain has TRBV7-2 and TRBJ1-5, with 8 bases lining up with TRBD1. Germline trimming cut 5 bases from V and 11 bases from J; bases unmatched to any gene: 8. Germline V gene data show CDR1 as SGHTA and CDR2 as FQGNSA. This CDR3 is 13 amino acids long. CDR3 in amino acids: CASSPGQGRAQHF. The CDR3 DNA is TGTGCCAGCAGCCCCGGACAGGGCAGAGCCCAGCATTTT.

V usage is TRBV7-2 and J usage is TRBJ1-2; no definite D call. V lost 1 base, J lost 4 bases, and 16 bases lay in between. CDR1 is SGHTA and CDR2 is FQGNSA in the germline V gene. The CDR3 has 16 residues. The CDR3 is CASSLEMHSLFYGYTF. The CDR3, as DNA: TGTGCCAGCAGCTTAGAAATGCACAGCCTCTTCTATGGCTACACCTTC. The full variable domain, with the rest looked up from reference TRBV7-2 and TRBJ1-2, is GAGVSQSPSNKVTEKGKDVELRCDPISGHTALYWYRQSLGQGLEFLIYFQGNSAPDKSGLPSDRFSAERTGGSVSTLTIQRTQQEDSAVYLCASSLEMHSLFYGYTFGSGTRLTVV.

This clone was seen just once. The chain links TRBV19 to TRBJ1-4, with 8 bases aligning to TRBD1. Per the germline V gene, CDR1 is LNHDA and CDR2 is SQIVND (reference sequence). The length of the CDR3 is 14 residues. V gave up 6 bases and J gave up 12 bases; unmatched junction bases: 12. CDR3 coding DNA: TGTGCCAGTAGAGAGCTCTACACCAGGGGGCAACTGTTTTTT. It yields the protein CASRELYTRGQLFF.

This clone was seen a handful of times. V gene TRBV5-6 combines with J gene TRBJ1-1; 9 nucleotides agree with TRBD1. The germline gives CDR1 SGHDT, CDR2 YYEEEE. The CDR3 is made up of 14 amino acids. V dropped 3 bases and J dropped 14; count of bases not matched to a gene: 14. This CDR3 reads CASSWTQGAPIFFF. In DNA form, the CDR3 reads TGTGCCAGCAGCTGGACACAGGGGGCGCCGATATTCTTCTTT. The complete variable domain, with remaining parts taken from reference TRBV5-6 and TRBJ1-1, reads DAGVTQSPTHLIKTRGQQVTLRCSPKSGHDTVSWYQQALGQGPQFIFQYYEEEERQRGNFPDRFSGHQFPNYSSELNVNALLLGDSALYLCASSWTQGAPIFFFGQGTRLTVV.

The V and J genes are TRBV7-9 and TRBJ2-7, with a possible D match to TRBD2 (6 bases). Germline CDR1 and CDR2: SEHNR and FQNEAQ (reference sequence). Trimming took 3 bases from V and 0 from J, leaving 9 bases between them. The length of the CDR3 is 14 residues. The CDR3: CASSFSGLSYEQYF. CDR3 nucleotides: TGTGCCAGCAGCTTTAGCGGACTCTCCTACGAGCAGTACTTC.

J is TRBJ1-1 and V is TRBV29-1; a weak D match, TRBD1 (5 bases). This CDR3 contains 14 residues. The V gene's germline CDR1 is SQVTM and CDR2 ANQGSEA. Trimming pared 1 base from V and 6 bases from J, leaving 15 bases between. The CDR3 region is CSVEGADSAPEAFF. CDR3 nucleotide sequence: TGCAGCGTTGAAGGCGCAGACAGCGCCCCTGAAGCTTTCTTT.

The CDR3 protein is CASSSQPGHPNTEAFF. DNA for the CDR3: TGCGCCAGCAGCTCGCAGCCGGGACACCCGAACACTGAAGCTTTCTTT. The chain couples TRBV5-1 to TRBJ1-1; possible D gene TRBD1, 6 bases. Germline CDR1 SGHRS, CDR2 YFSETQ. The V gene lost 3 bases and the J gene lost 1 base, with 16 bases spanning the gap. The CDR3 consists of 16 residues. The full variable domain, completed using reference TRBV5-1 and TRBJ1-1, is KAGVTQTPRYLIKTRGQQVTLSCSPISGHRSVSWYQQTPGQGLQFLFEYFSETQRNKGNFPGRFSGRQFSNSRSEMNVSTLELGDSALYLCASSSQPGHPNTEAFFGQGTRLTVV.

The chain combines TRBV18 with TRBJ2-1, with D possibly TRBD1 on 5 matching bases. Trimming removed 1 base from V and 2 bases from J, with 12 bases in between. CDR3 length equals 16 residues. The germline V gene has CDR1 KGHSH and CDR2 LQKENI. CDR3 coding DNA: TGTGCCAGCTCACCACAAAGGGGCTTTACCTACAATGAGCAGTTCTTC. Its translation is CASSPQRGFTYNEQFF.

The chain carries TRBV18 and TRBJ2-1, with TRBD1 matching 9 bases. The CDR3 covers 14 residues. V shed 0 bases, J shed 6 bases, and the junction held 0 bases outside the gene matches. Germline V lookup: CDR1 KGHSH, CDR2 LQKENI. The CDR3 nucleotides read TGTGCCAGCTCACCACCGACAGGGGGCAATGAGCAGTTCTTC. This encodes CASSPPTGGNEQFF.

The V and J genes are TRBV6-1 and TRBJ1-6; 7 nucleotides agree with TRBD1. The trim removed 3 bases at V and 8 bases at J, leaving 4 bases unmatched. The germline gives CDR1 MNHNS, CDR2 SASEGT. This CDR3 contains 14 residues. This CDR3 reads CASSEAGGYSPLHF. The CDR3 region has the DNA TGTGCCAGCAGTGAGGCAGGGGGTTATTCACCCCTCCACTTT.

The chain has TRBV7-3 and TRBJ2-6; 7 positions agree with TRBD1. V was pared by 4 bases and J by 0 bases, with 3 bases of the junction left unmatched. This CDR3 contains 16 residues. In germline, CDR1 is SGHTA, CDR2 FQGTGA. In DNA, the CDR3 is TGTGCCAGCAGCTCATCAGGGGGCTCTGGGGCCAACGTCCTGACTTTC. It is translated as CASSSSGGSGANVLTF.